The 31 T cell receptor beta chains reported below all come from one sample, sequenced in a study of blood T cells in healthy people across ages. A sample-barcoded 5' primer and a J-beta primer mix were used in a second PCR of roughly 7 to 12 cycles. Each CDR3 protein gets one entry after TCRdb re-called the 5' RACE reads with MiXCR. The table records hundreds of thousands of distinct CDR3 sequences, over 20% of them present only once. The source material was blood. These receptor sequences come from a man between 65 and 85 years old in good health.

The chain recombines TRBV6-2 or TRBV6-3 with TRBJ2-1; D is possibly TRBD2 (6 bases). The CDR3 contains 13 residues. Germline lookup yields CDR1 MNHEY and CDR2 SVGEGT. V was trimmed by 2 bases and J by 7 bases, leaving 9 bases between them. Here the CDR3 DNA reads TGTGCCAGCAGTTACCATAGCGGTAATGAGCAGTTCTTC. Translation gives CASSYHSGNEQFF.

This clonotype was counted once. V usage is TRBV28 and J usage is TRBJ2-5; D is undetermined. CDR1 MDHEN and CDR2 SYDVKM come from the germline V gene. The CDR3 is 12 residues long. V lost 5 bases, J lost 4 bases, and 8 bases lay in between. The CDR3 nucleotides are TGTGCCAGCAGTCCGCTTGTAGAGACCCAGTACTTC. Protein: CASSPLVETQYF. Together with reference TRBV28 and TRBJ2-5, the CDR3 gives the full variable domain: DVKVTQSSRYLVKRTGEKVFLECVQDMDHENMFWYRQDPGLGLRLIYFSYDVKMKEKGDIPEGYSVSREKKERFSLILESASTNQTSMYLCASSPLVETQYFGPGTRLLVL.

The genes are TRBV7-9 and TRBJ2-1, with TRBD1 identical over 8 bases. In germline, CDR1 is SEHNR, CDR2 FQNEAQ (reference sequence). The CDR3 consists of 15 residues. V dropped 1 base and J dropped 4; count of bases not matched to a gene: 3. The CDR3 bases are TGTGCCAGCAGCTTAGGCAGGGGGCTTTACAATGAGCAGTTCTTC. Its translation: CASSLGRGLYNEQFF.

The CDR3 DNA is TGCAGTGCTAGAGATCCGACTAGCCGGTCCTACAATGAGCAGTTCTTC. Its translation is CSARDPTSRSYNEQFF. V is TRBV20-1 and J is TRBJ2-1, with 7 bases lining up with TRBD2. The junction had 6 bases not matched to a gene; V was cut back by 0 bases and J by 1 base. CDR3 length equals 16 residues. CDR1 and CDR2 (germline): DFQATT, SNEGSKA (reference sequence).

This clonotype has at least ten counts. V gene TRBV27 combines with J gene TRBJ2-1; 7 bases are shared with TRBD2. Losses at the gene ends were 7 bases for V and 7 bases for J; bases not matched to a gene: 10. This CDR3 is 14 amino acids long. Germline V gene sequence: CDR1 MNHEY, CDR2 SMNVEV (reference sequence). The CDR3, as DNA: TGTGCCAGCACTCCCCTACGGGAGGTAAATGAGCAGTTCTTC. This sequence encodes CASTPLREVNEQFF.

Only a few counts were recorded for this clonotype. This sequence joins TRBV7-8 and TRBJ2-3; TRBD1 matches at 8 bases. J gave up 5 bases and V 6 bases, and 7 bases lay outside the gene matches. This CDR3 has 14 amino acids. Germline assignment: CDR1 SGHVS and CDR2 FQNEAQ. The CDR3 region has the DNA TGTGCCAGCAGTCGAGAACAGGGGGAAGATACGCAGTATTTT. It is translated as CASSREQGEDTQYF.

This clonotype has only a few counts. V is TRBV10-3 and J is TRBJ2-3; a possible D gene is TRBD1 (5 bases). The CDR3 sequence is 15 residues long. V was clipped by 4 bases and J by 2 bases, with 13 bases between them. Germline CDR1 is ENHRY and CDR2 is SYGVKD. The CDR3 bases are TGTGCCATCAGTGGTGGGGCGACGACCACAGATACGCAGTATTTT. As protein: CAISGGATTTDTQYF.

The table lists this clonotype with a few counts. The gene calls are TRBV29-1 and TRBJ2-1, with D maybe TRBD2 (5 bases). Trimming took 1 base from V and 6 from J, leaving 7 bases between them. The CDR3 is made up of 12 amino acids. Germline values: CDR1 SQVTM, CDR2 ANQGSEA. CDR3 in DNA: TGCAGCGTTGAAGGACTACCCAATGAGCAGTTCTTC. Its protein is CSVEGLPNEQFF.

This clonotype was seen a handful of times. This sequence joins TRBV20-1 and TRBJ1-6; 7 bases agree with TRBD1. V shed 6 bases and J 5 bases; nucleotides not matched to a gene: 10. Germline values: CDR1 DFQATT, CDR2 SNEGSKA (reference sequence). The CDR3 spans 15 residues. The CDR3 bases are TGCAGTGCCTATCGTACCGGGACAGATAATTCACCCCTCCACTTT. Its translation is CSAYRTGTDNSPLHF.

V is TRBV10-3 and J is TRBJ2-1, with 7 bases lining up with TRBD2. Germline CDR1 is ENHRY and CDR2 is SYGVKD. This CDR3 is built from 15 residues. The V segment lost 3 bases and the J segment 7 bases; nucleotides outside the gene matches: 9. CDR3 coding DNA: TGTGCCATCAGTGATGCCTCGCGGGAGCAGAATGAGCAGTTCTTC. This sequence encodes CAISDASREQNEQFF.

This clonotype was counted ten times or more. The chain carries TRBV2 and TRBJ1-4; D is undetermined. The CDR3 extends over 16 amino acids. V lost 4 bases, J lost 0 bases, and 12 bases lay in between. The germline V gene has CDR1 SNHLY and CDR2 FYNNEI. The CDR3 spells CASSGVGGATNEKLFF. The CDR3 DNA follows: TGTGCCAGCAGTGGGGTCGGAGGCGCAACTAATGAAAAACTGTTTTTT.

CDR3 nucleotide sequence: TGTGCCAGTAGTATAGGTACAGCAGGGGGCTTTGCGGAGACCCAGTACTTC. This sequence encodes CASSIGTAGGFAETQYF. The rearrangement links TRBV19 to TRBJ2-5; 8 positions agree with TRBD1. In germline, CDR1 is LNHDA, CDR2 SQIVND (reference sequence). V trimming: 1 base; J trimming: 5 bases; junction bases outside the gene matches: 12. The CDR3 is 17 residues long.

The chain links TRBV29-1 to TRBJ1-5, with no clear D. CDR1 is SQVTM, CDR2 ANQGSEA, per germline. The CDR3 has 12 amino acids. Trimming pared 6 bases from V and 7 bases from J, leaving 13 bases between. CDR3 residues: CSVKGGDQPQHF. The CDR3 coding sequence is TGCAGCGTCAAGGGAGGCGACCAGCCCCAGCATTTT.

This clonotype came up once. The CDR3 is CASSAAPTRTGTVQETQYF. Written as DNA, the CDR3 is TGTGCCAGCAGCGCAGCTCCCACTAGGACCGGAACGGTACAAGAGACCCAGTACTTC. J is TRBJ2-5 and V is TRBV9, with D possibly matching TRBD2 (5 bases). CDR1 and CDR2 from the germline V gene are SGDLS and YYNGEE. The CDR3 loop spans 19 amino acids. With 3 bases removed from V and 2 bases from J, the gap between germline ends came to 26 bases.

The CDR3 region is CASSFNSQQPQHF. The CDR3 DNA follows: TGTGCCAGCAGTTTTAACAGCCAGCAGCCCCAGCATTTT. The rearrangement joins TRBV28 to TRBJ1-5; D unclear. Trimming stripped 3 bases from V and 7 bases from J, with 10 bases between. The CDR3 loop spans 13 amino acids. CDR1 is MDHEN, CDR2 SYDVKM, per germline.

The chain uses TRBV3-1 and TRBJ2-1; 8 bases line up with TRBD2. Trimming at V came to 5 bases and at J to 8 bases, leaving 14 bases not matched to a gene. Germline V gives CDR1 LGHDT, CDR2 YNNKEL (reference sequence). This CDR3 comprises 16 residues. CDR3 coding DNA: TGTGCCAGCAGCAAAGGGGTTTCGGGAGGGCCTGATGAGCAGTTCTTC. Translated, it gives CASSKGVSGGPDEQFF.

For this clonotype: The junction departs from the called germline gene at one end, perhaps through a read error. The CDR3 here is CSAATGGNTEAFF. The CDR3 DNA reads as TGCAGTGCGGCCACAGGGGGGAACACTGAGGCTTTCTTT. The genes are TRBV20-1 and TRBJ1-1; 8 bases are shared with TRBD1. This CDR3 has 13 amino acids. The germline V gene has CDR1 DFQATT and CDR2 SNEGSKA (reference sequence).

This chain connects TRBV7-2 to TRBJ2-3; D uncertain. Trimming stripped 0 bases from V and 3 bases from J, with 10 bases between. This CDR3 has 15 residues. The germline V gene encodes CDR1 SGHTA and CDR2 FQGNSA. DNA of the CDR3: TGTGCCAGCAGCTTAGCTAGCCCAAGGACAGATACGCAGTATTTT. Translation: CASSLASPRTDTQYF.

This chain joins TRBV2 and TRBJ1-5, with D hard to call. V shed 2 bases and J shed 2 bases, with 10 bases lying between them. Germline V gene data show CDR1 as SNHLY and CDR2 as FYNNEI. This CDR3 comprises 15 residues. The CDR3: CASSETGHGNQPQHF. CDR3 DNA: TGTGCCAGCAGTGAAACTGGGCATGGCAATCAGCCCCAGCATTTT.

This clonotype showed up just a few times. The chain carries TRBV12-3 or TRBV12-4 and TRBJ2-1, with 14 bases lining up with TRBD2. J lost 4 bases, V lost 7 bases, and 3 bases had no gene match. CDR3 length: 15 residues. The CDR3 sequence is CASTGTSGSYNEQFF. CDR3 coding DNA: TGTGCCAGCACCGGGACTAGCGGGAGTTACAATGAGCAGTTCTTC.

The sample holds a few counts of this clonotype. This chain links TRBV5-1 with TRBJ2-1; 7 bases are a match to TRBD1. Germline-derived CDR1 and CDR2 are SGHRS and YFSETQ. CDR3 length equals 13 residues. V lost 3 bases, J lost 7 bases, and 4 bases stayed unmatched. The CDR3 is CASSSKQGNEQFF. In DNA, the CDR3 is TGCGCCAGCAGCTCGAAACAGGGGAATGAGCAGTTCTTC. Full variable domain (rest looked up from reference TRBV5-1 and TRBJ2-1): KAGVTQTPRYLIKTRGQQVTLSCSPISGHRSVSWYQQTPGQGLQFLFEYFSETQRNKGNFPGRFSGRQFSNSRSEMNVSTLELGDSALYLCASSSKQGNEQFFGPGTRLTVL.

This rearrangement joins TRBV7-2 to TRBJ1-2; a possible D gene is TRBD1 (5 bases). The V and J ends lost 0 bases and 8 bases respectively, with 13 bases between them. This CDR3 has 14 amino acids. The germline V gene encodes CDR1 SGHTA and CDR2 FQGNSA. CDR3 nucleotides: TGTGCCAGCAGCTTAGCCTCAGGGTTGCGGGGCTACACCTTC. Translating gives CASSLASGLRGYTF.

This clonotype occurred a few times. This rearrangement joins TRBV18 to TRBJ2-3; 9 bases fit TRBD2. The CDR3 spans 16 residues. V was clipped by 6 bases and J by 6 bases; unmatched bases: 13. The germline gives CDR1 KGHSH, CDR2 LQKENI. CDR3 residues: CASSSTSGEGLDTQYF. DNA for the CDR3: TGTGCCAGCTCCTCGACTAGCGGCGAGGGCCTTGATACGCAGTATTTT.

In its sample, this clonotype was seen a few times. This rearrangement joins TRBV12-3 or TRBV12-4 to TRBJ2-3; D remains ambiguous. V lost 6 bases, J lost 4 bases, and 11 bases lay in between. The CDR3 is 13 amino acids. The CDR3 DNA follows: TGTGCCAGCAGACCCCTTTCGCCAGATACGCAGTATTTT. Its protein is CASRPLSPDTQYF.

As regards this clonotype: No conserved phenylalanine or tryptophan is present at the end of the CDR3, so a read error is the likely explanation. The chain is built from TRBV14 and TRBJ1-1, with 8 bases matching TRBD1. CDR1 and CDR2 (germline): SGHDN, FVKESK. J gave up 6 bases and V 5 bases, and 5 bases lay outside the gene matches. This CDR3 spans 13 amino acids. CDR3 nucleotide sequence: TGTGCCAGCAGCGGACAGGGATGGGCTGAAGCTTTCTCT. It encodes CASSGQGWAEAFS.

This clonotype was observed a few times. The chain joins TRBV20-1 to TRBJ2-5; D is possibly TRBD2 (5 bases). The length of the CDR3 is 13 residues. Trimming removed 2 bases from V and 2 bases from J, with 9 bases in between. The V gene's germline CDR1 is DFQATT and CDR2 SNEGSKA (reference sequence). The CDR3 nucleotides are TGCAGTGCTAGATTGGACTTTCAAGAGACCCAGTACTTC. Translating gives CSARLDFQETQYF.

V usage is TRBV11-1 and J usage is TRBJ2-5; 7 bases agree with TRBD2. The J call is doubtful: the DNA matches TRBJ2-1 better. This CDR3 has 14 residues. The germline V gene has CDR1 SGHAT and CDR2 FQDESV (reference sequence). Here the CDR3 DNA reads TGTGCCAGCAGCTTGATGGCCGGGAGGAATGAGCAGTTCTTC. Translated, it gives CASSLMAGRNEQFF.

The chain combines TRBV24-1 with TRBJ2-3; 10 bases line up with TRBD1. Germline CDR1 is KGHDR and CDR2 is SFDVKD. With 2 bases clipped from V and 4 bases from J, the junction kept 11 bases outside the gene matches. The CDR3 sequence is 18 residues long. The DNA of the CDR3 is TGTGCCACCAGTGATTCCCCCCGGGACAGGGGTCATGCAGATACGCAGTATTTT. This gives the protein CATSDSPRDRGHADTQYF.

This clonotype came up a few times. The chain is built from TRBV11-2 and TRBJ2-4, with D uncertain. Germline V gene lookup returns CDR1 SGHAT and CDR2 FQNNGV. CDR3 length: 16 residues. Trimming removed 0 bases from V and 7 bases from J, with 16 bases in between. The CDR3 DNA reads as TGTGCCAGCAGCTTAGATAAGACCCCGAGGTCGAACATTCAGTACTTC. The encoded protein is CASSLDKTPRSNIQYF. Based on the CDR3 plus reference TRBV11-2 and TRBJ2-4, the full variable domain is EAGVAQSPRYKIIEKRQSVAFWCNPISGHATLYWYQQILGQGPKLLIQFQNNGVVDDSQLPKDRFSAERLKGVDSTLKIQPAKLEDSAVYLCASSLDKTPRSNIQYFGAGTRLSVL.

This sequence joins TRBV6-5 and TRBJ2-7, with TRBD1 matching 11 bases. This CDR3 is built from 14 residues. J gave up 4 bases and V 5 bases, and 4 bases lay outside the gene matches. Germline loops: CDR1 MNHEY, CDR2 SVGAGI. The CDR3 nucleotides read TGTGCCAGCAGTATAGGGACAGGGGGATACGAGCAGTACTTC. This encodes CASSIGTGGYEQYF.

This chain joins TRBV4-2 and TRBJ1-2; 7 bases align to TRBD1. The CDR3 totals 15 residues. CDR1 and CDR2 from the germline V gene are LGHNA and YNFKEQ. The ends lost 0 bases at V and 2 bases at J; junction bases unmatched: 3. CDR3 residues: CASSQETGSNYGYTF. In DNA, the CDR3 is TGTGCCAGCAGCCAAGAGACAGGGTCGAACTATGGCTACACCTTC.